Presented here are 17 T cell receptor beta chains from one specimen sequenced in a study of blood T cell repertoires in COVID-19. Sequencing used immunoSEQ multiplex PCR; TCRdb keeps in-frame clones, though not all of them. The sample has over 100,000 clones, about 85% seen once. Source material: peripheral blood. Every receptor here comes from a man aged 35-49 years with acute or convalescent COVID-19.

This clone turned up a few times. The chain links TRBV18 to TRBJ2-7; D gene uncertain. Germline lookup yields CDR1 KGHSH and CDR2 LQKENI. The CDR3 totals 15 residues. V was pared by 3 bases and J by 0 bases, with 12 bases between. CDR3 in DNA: TGTGCCAGCTCACCCTGGGCAGAAAGCTCCTACGAGCAGTACTTC. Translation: CASSPWAESSYEQYF.

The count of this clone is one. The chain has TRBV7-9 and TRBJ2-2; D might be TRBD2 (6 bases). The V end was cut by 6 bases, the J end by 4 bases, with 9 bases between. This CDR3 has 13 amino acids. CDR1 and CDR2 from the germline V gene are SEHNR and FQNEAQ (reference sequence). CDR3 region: CASSSGPTGELFF. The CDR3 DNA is TGTGCCAGCAGTAGCGGCCCCACCGGGGAGCTGTTTTTT.

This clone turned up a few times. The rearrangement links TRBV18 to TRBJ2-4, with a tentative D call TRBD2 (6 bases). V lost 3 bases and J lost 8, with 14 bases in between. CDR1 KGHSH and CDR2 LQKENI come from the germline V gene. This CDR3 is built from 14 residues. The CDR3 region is CASSPFSGGDIQYF. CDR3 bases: TGTGCCAGCTCACCTTTTAGCGGTGGGGACATTCAGTACTTC.

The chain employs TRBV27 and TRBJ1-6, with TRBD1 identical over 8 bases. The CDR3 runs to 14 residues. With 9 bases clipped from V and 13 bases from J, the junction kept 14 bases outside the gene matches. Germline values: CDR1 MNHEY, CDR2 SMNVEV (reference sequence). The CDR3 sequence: CASTRTGLVFPLHF. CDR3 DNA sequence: TGTGCCAGTACCCGGACAGGGTTGGTATTCCCCCTCCACTTT.

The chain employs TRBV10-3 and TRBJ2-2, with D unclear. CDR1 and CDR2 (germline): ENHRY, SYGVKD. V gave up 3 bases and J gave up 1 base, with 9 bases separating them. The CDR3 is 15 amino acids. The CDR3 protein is CAISDARKNTGELFF. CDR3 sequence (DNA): TGTGCCATCAGTGACGCCAGGAAGAACACCGGGGAGCTGTTTTTT.

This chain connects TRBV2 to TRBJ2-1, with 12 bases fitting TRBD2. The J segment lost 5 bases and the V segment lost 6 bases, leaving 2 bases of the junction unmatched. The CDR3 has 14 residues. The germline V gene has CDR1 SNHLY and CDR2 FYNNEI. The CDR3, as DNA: TGTGCCAGCAGAAGGACTAGCGGGGACAATGAGCAGTTCTTC. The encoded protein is CASRRTSGDNEQFF.

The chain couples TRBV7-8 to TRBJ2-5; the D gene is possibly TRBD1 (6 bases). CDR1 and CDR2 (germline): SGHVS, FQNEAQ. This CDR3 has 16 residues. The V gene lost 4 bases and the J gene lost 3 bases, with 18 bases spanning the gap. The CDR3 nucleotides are TGTGCCAGCAGCTCCCACAGGGTTTTGGTGAAAGAGACCCAGTACTTC. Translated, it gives CASSSHRVLVKETQYF. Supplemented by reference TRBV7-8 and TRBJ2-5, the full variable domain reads GAGVSQSPRYKVAKRGQDVALRCDPISGHVSLFWYQQALGQGPEFLTYFQNEAQLDKSGLPSDRFFAERPEGSVSTLKIQRTQQEDSAVYLCASSSHRVLVKETQYFGPGTRLLVL.

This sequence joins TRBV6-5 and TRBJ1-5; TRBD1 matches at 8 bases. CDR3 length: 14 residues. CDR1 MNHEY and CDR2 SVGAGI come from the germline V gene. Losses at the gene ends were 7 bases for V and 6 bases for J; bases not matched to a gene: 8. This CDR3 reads CASKDRDYGQPQHF. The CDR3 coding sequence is TGTGCCAGCAAGGACAGGGATTACGGTCAGCCCCAGCATTTT.

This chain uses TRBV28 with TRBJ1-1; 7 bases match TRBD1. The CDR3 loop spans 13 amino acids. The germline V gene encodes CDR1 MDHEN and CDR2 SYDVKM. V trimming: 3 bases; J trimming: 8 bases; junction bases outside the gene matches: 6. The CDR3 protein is CASSFRGDSEAFF. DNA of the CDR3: TGTGCCAGCAGTTTCCGAGGGGACAGCGAAGCTTTCTTT.

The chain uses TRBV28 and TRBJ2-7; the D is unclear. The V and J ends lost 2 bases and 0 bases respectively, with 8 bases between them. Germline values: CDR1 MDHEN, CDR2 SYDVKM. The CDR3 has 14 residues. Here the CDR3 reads CASSLRRVSYEQYF. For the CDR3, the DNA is TGTGCCAGCAGTTTACGTCGGGTCTCCTACGAGCAGTACTTC. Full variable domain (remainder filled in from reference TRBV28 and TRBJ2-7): DVKVTQSSRYLVKRTGEKVFLECVQDMDHENMFWYRQDPGLGLRLIYFSYDVKMKEKGDIPEGYSVSREKKERFSLILESASTNQTSMYLCASSLRRVSYEQYFGPGTRLTVT.

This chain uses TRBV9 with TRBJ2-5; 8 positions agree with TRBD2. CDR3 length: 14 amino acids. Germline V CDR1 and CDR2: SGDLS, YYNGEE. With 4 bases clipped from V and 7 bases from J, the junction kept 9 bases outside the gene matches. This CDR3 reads CASSPPGTRRTQYF. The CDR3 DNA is TGTGCCAGCAGCCCCCCCGGGACTAGGAGGACCCAGTACTTC.

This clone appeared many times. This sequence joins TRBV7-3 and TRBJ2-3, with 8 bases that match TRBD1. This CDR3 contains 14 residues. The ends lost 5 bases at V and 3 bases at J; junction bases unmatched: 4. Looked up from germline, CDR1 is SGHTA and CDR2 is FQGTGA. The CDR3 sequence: CASSSQGATDTQYF. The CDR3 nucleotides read TGTGCCAGCAGCAGTCAGGGGGCGACAGATACGCAGTATTTT.

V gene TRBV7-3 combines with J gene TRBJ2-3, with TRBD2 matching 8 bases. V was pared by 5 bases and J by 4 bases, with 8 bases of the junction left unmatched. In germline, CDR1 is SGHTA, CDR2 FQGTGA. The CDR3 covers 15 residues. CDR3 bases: TGTGCCAGCAGCCCAAATAGCGGGAAGTCAGATACGCAGTATTTT. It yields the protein CASSPNSGKSDTQYF.

For the CDR3, the DNA is TGTGCCAGCAGCTCAATGACAGGGAAACCCTACGAGCAGTACTTC. Amino acids: CASSSMTGKPYEQYF. V gene TRBV5-6 combines with J gene TRBJ2-7, with 7 bases identical to TRBD1. This CDR3 is built from 15 residues. V lost 3 bases to trimming and J lost 2 bases; unmatched junction nucleotides: 8. Germline CDR1 SGHDT, CDR2 YYEEEE.

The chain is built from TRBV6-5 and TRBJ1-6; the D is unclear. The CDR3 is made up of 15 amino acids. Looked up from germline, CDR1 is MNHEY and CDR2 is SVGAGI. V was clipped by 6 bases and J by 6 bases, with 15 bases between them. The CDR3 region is CASRNLGLFNSPLHF. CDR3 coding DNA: TGTGCCAGCAGGAACTTGGGCCTTTTTAATTCACCCCTCCACTTT.

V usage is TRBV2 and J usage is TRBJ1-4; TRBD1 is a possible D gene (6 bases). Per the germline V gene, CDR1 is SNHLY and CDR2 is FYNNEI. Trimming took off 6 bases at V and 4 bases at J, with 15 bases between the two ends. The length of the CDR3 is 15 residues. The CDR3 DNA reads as TGTGCCAGCAGAGGCCAGGGGTCGGATAATGAAAAACTGTTTTTT. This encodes CASRGQGSDNEKLFF.

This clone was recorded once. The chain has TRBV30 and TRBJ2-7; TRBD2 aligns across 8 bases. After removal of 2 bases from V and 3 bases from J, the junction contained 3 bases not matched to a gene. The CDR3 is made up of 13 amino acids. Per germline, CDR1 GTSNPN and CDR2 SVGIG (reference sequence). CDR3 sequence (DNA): TGTGCCTGGAGTAGGACTAGCAACTACGAGCAGTACTTC. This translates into CAWSRTSNYEQYF.